Following are 30 T cell receptor beta chains from one sample sequenced in a study of blood T cells in healthy people across ages. With a J-beta primer mix and a sample-barcoded 5' primer, a second PCR ran 7 to 11 cycles. TCRdb called the 5' RACE reads again in MiXCR, with one record for every CDR3 protein. The sample includes just over 1 million distinct CDR3 sequences, 35% to 55% of them seen just once. The sample consisted of blood. These receptor sequences come from a woman aged 60-75 years in good health.

Note on this clonotype: Its ends do not fully match the called genes, so a read error is possible. V usage is TRBV30 and J usage is TRBJ2-4; the D gene is possibly TRBD1 (5 bases). The CDR3 is made up of 12 amino acids. Germline V gives CDR1 GTSNPN, CDR2 SVGIG (reference sequence). DNA of the CDR3: TGTGCCTCACAGGTAACCAAAAACGTTCAGTACTTC. Amino acid sequence: CASQVTKNVQYF.

The chain is built from TRBV4-1 and TRBJ2-3; 8 nucleotides match TRBD2. This CDR3 is built from 17 residues. The ends lost 0 bases at V and 7 bases at J; junction bases unmatched: 12. Looked up from germline, CDR1 is MGHRA and CDR2 is YSYEKL. The CDR3 region is CASSQDQSGGGLNTQYF. The CDR3 nucleotides read TGCGCCAGCAGCCAAGATCAGAGCGGGGGTGGTTTGAATACGCAGTATTTT.

This clonotype was observed a handful of times. The chain couples TRBV6-1 to TRBJ2-1; 10 bases line up with TRBD2. Trimming cost V 6 bases and J 4 bases; bases outside gene matches: 6. Germline loops: CDR1 MNHNS, CDR2 SASEGT. The CDR3 loop spans 15 amino acids. Here the CDR3 DNA reads TGTGCCAGCAGACCGAGCGGGAGGGGTTACAATGAGCAGTTCTTC. Its protein is CASRPSGRGYNEQFF.

The sample holds many counts of this clonotype. The chain has TRBV9 and TRBJ2-5; 9 bases agree with TRBD2. CDR3 length: 15 amino acids. The V gene end was trimmed by 4 bases and the J gene end by 4 bases; junction bases not matched to a gene: 8. Germline assignment: CDR1 SGDLS and CDR2 YYNGEE. The CDR3 protein is CASSSIAGVVETQYF. DNA for the CDR3: TGTGCCAGCAGCAGCATAGCGGGAGTCGTAGAGACCCAGTACTTC.

J is TRBJ2-7 and V is TRBV20-1, with TRBD2 matching over 8 bases. The CDR3 has 15 residues. Germline V gene data show CDR1 as DFQATT and CDR2 as SNEGSKA (reference sequence). The trim removed 4 bases at V and 4 bases at J, leaving 12 bases unmatched. The CDR3 region is CSANTLAGGLYEQYF. As DNA, the CDR3 is TGCAGTGCTAACACTTTGGCGGGAGGACTTTACGAGCAGTACTTC.

The V and J genes are TRBV2 and TRBJ2-5; D is undetermined. CDR1 is SNHLY, CDR2 FYNNEI, per germline. The CDR3 runs to 14 residues. Trimming removed 7 bases at V and 11 bases at J, with 23 bases between. The CDR3 DNA reads TGTGCCAGCACCCTTAGTACAGTGTCGCATCGGCAGTACTTC. Translating it yields CASTLSTVSHRQYF.

The table lists this clonotype with a few counts. J is TRBJ2-3 and V is TRBV4-1, with TRBD2 matching over 14 bases. The V and J ends lost 3 bases and 6 bases, in that order; junction bases with no gene match: 5. CDR3 size: 16 residues. Germline CDR1 is MGHRA and CDR2 is YSYEKL. CDR3 in amino acids: CASSQQTSGRADTQYF. The CDR3 nucleotides are TGCGCCAGCAGCCAGCAGACTAGCGGGAGGGCTGATACGCAGTATTTT.

This chain links TRBV20-1 with TRBJ1-6, with D uncertain. This CDR3 region has 15 residues. Germline-derived CDR1 and CDR2 are DFQATT and SNEGSKA (reference sequence). V lost 5 bases, J lost 2 bases, and 13 bases lay in between. CDR3 bases: TGCAGTGCTCCACGAGACACAACCTATAATTCACCCCTCCACTTT. This encodes CSAPRDTTYNSPLHF.

This clonotype has more than one count but fewer than ten. The J gene is TRBJ2-3, the V gene TRBV7-9; TRBD2 matches at 10 bases. The germline V gene encodes CDR1 SEHNR and CDR2 FQNEAQ (reference sequence). The CDR3 runs to 16 residues. J gave up 1 base and V 5 bases, and 6 bases lay outside the gene matches. CDR3 in DNA: TGTGCCAGCAGCATTACCGGGACTAGCGGCACAGATACGCAGTATTTT. Its protein is CASSITGTSGTDTQYF.

This chain connects TRBV15 to TRBJ2-3, with a tentative D call TRBD1 (6 bases). Trimming removed 4 bases from V and 5 bases from J, with 19 bases in between. Germline CDR1 LNHNV, CDR2 YYDKDF (reference sequence). This CDR3 spans 16 amino acids. As DNA, the CDR3 is TGTGCCACCAGCACCCTCCGACAGGCCCTGCAAGATACGCAGTATTTT. This sequence encodes CATSTLRQALQDTQYF. The full variable domain, its missing parts supplied by reference TRBV15 and TRBJ2-3, is DAMVIQNPRYQVTQFGKPVTLSCSQTLNHNVMYWYQQKSSQAPKLLFHYYDKDFNNEADTPDNFQSRRPNTSFCFLDIRSPGLGDTAMYLCATSTLRQALQDTQYFGPGTRLTVL.

This clonotype was detected only a few times. The V gene is TRBV9, the J gene TRBJ1-1; no firm D call. CDR1 is SGDLS and CDR2 is YYNGEE in the germline V gene. The CDR3 consists of 14 residues. Trimming stripped 0 bases from V and 5 bases from J, with 11 bases between. CDR3 nucleotides: TGTGCCAGCAGCGTAGAAGACACGTTGACTGAAGCTTTCTTT. It encodes CASSVEDTLTEAFF.

DNA for the CDR3: TGTGCCAGCAGCTCGTCCGGGGACAGGGAACCCTACAATGAGCAGTTCTTC. This codes for CASSSSGDREPYNEQFF. This chain uses TRBV11-1 with TRBJ2-1; 9 positions agree with TRBD1. With V trimmed by 4 bases and J by 2 bases, 9 bases remained unmatched. CDR3 length equals 17 residues. From germline, CDR1 is SGHAT and CDR2 FQDESV (reference sequence).

The chain combines TRBV7-8 with TRBJ2-1; D remains ambiguous. Germline V gene data show CDR1 as SGHVS and CDR2 as FQNEAQ. Trimming stripped 4 bases from V and 9 bases from J, with 16 bases between. The CDR3 runs to 14 residues. The CDR3 protein is CASSSGGSESEQFF. The CDR3 DNA follows: TGTGCCAGCAGCTCCGGCGGATCAGAGAGTGAGCAGTTCTTC.

This clonotype was seen many times. The rearrangement links TRBV29-1 to TRBJ2-1; D is unresolved. The germline V and J ends were trimmed by 7 bases and 8 bases, with 15 bases remaining between them. CDR3 length: 12 residues. The V gene's germline CDR1 is SQVTM and CDR2 ANQGSEA. The CDR3 sequence is CSARTGGDEQFF. The DNA for the CDR3 is TGCAGCGCCAGGACGGGTGGGGATGAGCAGTTCTTC.

The gene calls are TRBV20-1 and TRBJ2-1; 8 bases align to TRBD2. The CDR3 is made up of 15 amino acids. After removal of 5 bases from V and 9 bases from J, the junction contained 15 bases not matched to a gene. Germline V CDR1 and CDR2: DFQATT, SNEGSKA (reference sequence). This CDR3 reads CSAPRTAGGRGEQFF. The CDR3, as DNA: TGCAGTGCTCCGCGTACGGCGGGAGGAAGAGGTGAGCAGTTCTTC.

There are a few counts of this clonotype. The chain has TRBV7-9 and TRBJ2-7; the D gene is possibly TRBD1 (7 bases). The germline V gene has CDR1 SEHNR and CDR2 FQNEAQ (reference sequence). This CDR3 region has 16 residues. Trimming cost V 0 bases and J 1 base, with 13 bases left between them. The CDR3: CASSLARDSLSYEQYF. CDR3 bases: TGTGCCAGCAGCTTAGCGCGGGACAGCCTATCCTACGAGCAGTACTTC.

This clonotype has only a few counts. J is TRBJ2-7 and V is TRBV3-1, with D uncertain. The CDR3 spans 15 residues. The germline V and J ends were trimmed by 6 bases and 1 base, with 16 bases remaining between them. Germline V CDR1 and CDR2: LGHDT, YNNKEL (reference sequence). The CDR3 loop reads CASSIKTSPSYEQYF. As DNA, the CDR3 is TGTGCCAGCAGTATTAAAACCAGCCCGTCCTACGAGCAGTACTTC.

This clonotype was observed a few times. DNA of the CDR3: TGTGCCAGTAGTGGGACTAGCGGCATGGGGGAGCAGTACTTC. Its translation is CASSGTSGMGEQYF. The chain uses TRBV19 and TRBJ2-7, with 11 bases aligning to TRBD2. The ends lost 5 bases at V and 7 bases at J; junction bases unmatched: 7. Germline V gives CDR1 LNHDA, CDR2 SQIVND (reference sequence). This CDR3 is 14 amino acids long. The full variable domain, with the rest looked up from reference TRBV19 and TRBJ2-7, is DGGITQSPKYLFRKEGQNVTLSCEQNLNHDAMYWYRQDPGQGLRLIYYSQIVNDFQKGDIAEGYSVSREKKESFPLTVTSAQKNPTAFYLCASSGTSGMGEQYFGPGTRLTVT.

The genes are TRBV25-1 and TRBJ1-1; D remains unclear. The V gene lost 5 bases and the J gene lost 6 bases, with 13 bases spanning the gap. The germline CDR1 and CDR2 sequences are MGHDK and SYGVNS. The CDR3 consists of 13 residues. CDR3 protein: CASSLNFSPEAFF. The CDR3 DNA follows: TGTGCCAGCAGTCTCAACTTCTCACCTGAAGCTTTCTTT. The full variable domain, its missing parts supplied by reference TRBV25-1 and TRBJ1-1, is EADIYQTPRYLVIGTGKKITLECSQTMGHDKMYWYQQDPGMELHLIHYSYGVNSTEKGDLSSESTVSRIRTEHFPLTLESARPSHTSQYLCASSLNFSPEAFFGQGTRLTVV.

This chain links TRBV29-1 with TRBJ1-4; D gene unclear. This CDR3 is built from 11 residues. Germline V gene sequence: CDR1 SQVTM, CDR2 ANQGSEA. DNA of the CDR3: TGCGGTACAAGGGTAAATGAAAAACTGTTTTTT. This encodes CGTRVNEKLFF.

The rearrangement joins TRBV28 to TRBJ2-3, with 15 bases aligning to TRBD2. Germline V gene lookup returns CDR1 MDHEN and CDR2 SYDVKM. Trimming at V came to 8 bases and at J to 4 bases, leaving 7 bases not matched to a gene. The length of the CDR3 is 16 residues. DNA of the CDR3: TGTGCCAGCGGAGGACTAGCGGGAGGGCCCCCAGATACGCAGTATTTT. This sequence encodes CASGGLAGGPPDTQYF.

The V gene is TRBV20-1, the J gene TRBJ1-1; D is uncertain. This CDR3 spans 11 amino acids. V lost 3 bases, J lost 7 bases, and 9 bases lay in between. The germline V gene has CDR1 DFQATT and CDR2 SNEGSKA (reference sequence). CDR3 region: CSASPGFEAFF. For the CDR3, the DNA is TGCAGTGCTAGTCCGGGATTTGAAGCTTTCTTT.

In its sample, this clonotype was seen a few times. The chain is built from TRBV5-1 and TRBJ1-1; tentative D call: TRBD1 (5 bases). The V gene's germline CDR1 is SGHRS and CDR2 YFSETQ. The germline V and J ends were trimmed by 4 bases and 4 bases, with 26 bases remaining between them. The CDR3 has 18 residues. The chain's CDR3 is CASSQVGVGGGSATEAFF. In DNA, the CDR3 is TGCGCCAGCAGCCAGGTCGGAGTGGGGGGTGGATCAGCCACTGAAGCTTTCTTT.

This chain joins TRBV27 and TRBJ2-7; TRBD2 matches 9 bases. CDR1 is MNHEY, CDR2 SMNVEV, per germline (reference sequence). The J segment lost 2 bases and the V segment lost 4 bases, leaving 3 bases of the junction unmatched. The CDR3 runs to 14 residues. DNA of the CDR3: TGTGCCAGCAGTTCTAGCGGGACCCCCTACGAGCAGTACTTC. Its protein product is CASSSSGTPYEQYF.

J is TRBJ2-3 and V is TRBV6-1; 10 nucleotides align to TRBD1. Germline trimming cut 7 bases from V and 13 bases from J; bases unmatched to any gene: 14. The CDR3 covers 14 residues. Germline CDR1 MNHNS, CDR2 SASEGT. The CDR3 sequence is CASIGGGQGRRKYF. CDR3 DNA: TGTGCCAGCATCGGTGGGGGACAGGGGAGACGCAAGTATTTT.

The rearrangement links TRBV5-1 to TRBJ2-3; D gene unclear. CDR3 length: 14 residues. The germline gives CDR1 SGHRS, CDR2 YFSETQ. V lost 6 bases and J 0 bases, leaving 11 bases between the germline ends. The CDR3 protein is CASTAGPSTDTQYF. The CDR3 nucleotides read TGCGCCAGCACCGCCGGCCCTAGCACAGATACGCAGTATTTT.

As concerns this clonotype: An end of the junction does not agree with germline; a read error may underlie this. J is TRBJ2-7 and V is TRBV4-1; TRBD1 matches at 7 bases. The CDR3 is 14 amino acids. Germline values: CDR1 MGHRA, CDR2 YSYEKL. CDR3 DNA sequence: TGCGCCAGCATCCAAGGGGGCCAGGGCTACGAGCAGTACTTC. Translated: CASIQGGQGYEQYF.

The V call is TRBV7-2, the J call TRBJ2-3; D remains ambiguous. The CDR3 has 16 amino acids. Germline V gives CDR1 SGHTA, CDR2 FQGNSA. V dropped 2 bases and J dropped 4 bases, with 16 bases sitting between them. The CDR3 DNA reads as TGTGCCAGCAGCTTATCCGCCAGGTTCAAGGCAGATACGCAGTATTTT. As protein: CASSLSARFKADTQYF.

The V call is TRBV6-1, the J call TRBJ1-5; no definite D call. The CDR3 has 15 amino acids. V lost 0 bases and J 4 bases, leaving 10 bases between the germline ends. Looked up from germline, CDR1 is MNHNS and CDR2 is SASEGT. As DNA, the CDR3 is TGTGCCAGCAGTGAAGCGAGCGGTTCTAATCAGCCCCAGCATTTT. Its protein is CASSEASGSNQPQHF.

This clonotype was seen a few times. The chain recombines TRBV4-2 with TRBJ2-3; the D gene is possibly TRBD1 (5 bases). V was shortened by 3 bases and J by 8 bases, with 9 bases between the two germline ends. The germline V gene encodes CDR1 LGHNA and CDR2 YNFKEQ. The CDR3 extends over 12 amino acids. CDR3 amino acids: CASSQLGATQYF. CDR3 in DNA: TGTGCCAGCAGCCAGCTAGGGGCTACGCAGTATTTT.